This record concerns one T cell receptor beta chain sequence. Its target is unknown. This sample stems from a study of OX40 agonist ivuxolimab in advanced cancers. Germline V lookup: CDR1 SNHLY, CDR2 FYNNEI. The ends lost 3 bases at V and 3 bases at J; junction bases unmatched: 1. This CDR3 spans 14 amino acids. Measured with immunoSEQ multiplex PCR; TCRdb has only the in-frame clones, and not every one. The sample consists of tens of thousands of clones, more than 70% of them appearing once. Study-wide results and caveats: Clonal expansion was seen in CD4+ and CD8+ blood T cells by week 6 at 0.1 to 3.0 mg/kg.

The gene calls are TRBV2 and TRBJ2-3; 9 bases line up with TRBD2. This clonotype was obtained from an adult with an advanced solid tumor such as melanoma, head and neck, liver or kidney cancer. Source: CD4+ or CD8+ T cells sorted from blood, taken in a trial of the OX40 agonist ivuxolimab. The DNA of the CDR3 is TGTGCCAGCAGTGAGGGACTAGCAACAGATACGCAGTATTTT. Translating it yields CASSEGLATDTQYF.